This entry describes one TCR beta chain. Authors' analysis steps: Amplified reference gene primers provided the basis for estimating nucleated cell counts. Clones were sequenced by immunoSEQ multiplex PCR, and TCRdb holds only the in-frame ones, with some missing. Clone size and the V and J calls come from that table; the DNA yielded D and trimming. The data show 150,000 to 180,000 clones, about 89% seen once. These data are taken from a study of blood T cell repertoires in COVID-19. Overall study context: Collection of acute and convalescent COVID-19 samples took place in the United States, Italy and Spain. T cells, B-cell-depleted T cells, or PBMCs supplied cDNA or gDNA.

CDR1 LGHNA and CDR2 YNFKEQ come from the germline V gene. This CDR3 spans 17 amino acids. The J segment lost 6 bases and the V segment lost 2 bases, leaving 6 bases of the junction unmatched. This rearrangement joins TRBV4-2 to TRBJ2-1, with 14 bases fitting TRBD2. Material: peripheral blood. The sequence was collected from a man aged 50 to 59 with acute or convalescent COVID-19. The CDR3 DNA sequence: TGTGCCAGCAGCCAACGACTAGCGGGAGGGGCGGGCAATGAGCAGTTCTTC. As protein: CASSQRLAGGAGNEQFF.